The clone carrying this TCR beta chain was seen more than once but under ten times. The antigen is undetermined. Germline V gene sequence: CDR1 SNHLY, CDR2 FYNNEI. Trimming pared 4 bases from V and 10 bases from J, leaving 14 bases between. The CDR3 covers 14 residues. Building of the TCR beta libraries involved iRepertoire HTBI primers and Arm-PCR of CDR3 regions. Via MiXCR, TCRdb re-called the multiplex PCR reads, giving one row per CDR3 protein. The data hold approximately 480,000 distinct CDR3 sequences, with under 20% observed a single time. The sample's time point: newly diagnosed GD, antithyroid drugs for less than 3 months. RNA from PBMCs was the source of the TCR library. Staff drew around 8.6 milliliters of peripheral blood into EDTA tubes. The record originates from a study of regulatory T cells in long-lasting Graves disease. Study-wide results and limits: With persistent disease, TRBV28, TRBJ1-2 and TRBJ2-5 were the favored segments. New patients shared fewer public clonotypes (about 1,000) than persistent patients did (around 2,900).

The sample was also linked to a second study, of T cells in Graves' hyperthyroidism and ophthalmopathy. That paper states: Most thyroid clonotypes that were expanded above 0.001 also turned up in blood.

The rearrangement links TRBV2 to TRBJ1-6; the D gene is possibly TRBD1 (5 bases). This receptor was taken from a middle-aged man with Graves disease. The input for sequencing was peripheral blood mononuclear cells (PBMCs), taken at new diagnosis, from a patient treated with antithyroid drugs. For the CDR3, the DNA is TGTGCCAGCAGTGGTCGCGGGGGAGGATCACCCCTCCACTTT. Encoded protein: CASSGRGGGSPLHF.